The source of this TCR beta chain is a study of graft-versus-host responses after intestinal transplantation. Study background: Recipients were given multivisceral, liver-intestinal, or isolated intestinal transplants. For around 3 years after anti-thymocyte globulin induction, all recipients took tacrolimus and steroids.

CDR3 length equals 16 residues. CDR1 SGHNT and CDR2 YYREEE come from the germline V gene (reference sequence). V was pared by 4 bases and J by 2 bases, with 17 bases between. Researchers placed some 200,000 CFSE-labeled responder cells in culture with some 200,000 irradiated, violet-dye-labeled stimulator cells. After the reaction, the investigators sorted the proliferating CFSE-low CD3+CD4+ and CD3+CD8+ responders. The assay was immunoSEQ multiplex PCR, and TCRdb's table has in-frame clones only and misses some. The profile covers about 9,700 clones, with approximately 40% appearing a single time and about 13% taken by the ten largest. Study-level points and caveats: Researchers found peak circulating GvH clone levels linked to early post-transplant HvG declines.

The chain combines TRBV5-4 with TRBJ2-3; maybe TRBD2 (6 bases). The TCR originated in a human patient who received an intestinal transplant. The sequenced sample was alloreactive CD8+ T cells from a mixed lymphocyte reaction culture, obtained before intestinal transplant. Subset: CFSE-low proliferating T cells sorted from roughly six-day pre-transplant mixed lymphocyte reaction (GvH or HvG direction). Written as DNA, the CDR3 is TGTGCCAGCAGCCAAAGGGACTTTTCCCTCACAGATACGCAGTATTTT. It yields the protein CASSQRDFSLTDTQYF.